One and the same sample provided the 27 T cell receptor beta chains below, sequenced in a study of response to subunit inactivated influenza vaccine. TCRdb re-called the RT-PCR reads through MiXCR, storing one row per CDR3 protein. The profile shows 450,000 to 600,000 distinct CDR3 sequences, about 7.6% of them singletons. Material: PBMCs from blood, obtained roughly 24 months after vaccination. Every receptor here comes from a man between 50 and 69 years old who received an inactivated influenza vaccine.

The gene calls are TRBV6-1 and TRBJ1-3; D is undetermined. V dropped 6 bases and J dropped 4 bases, with 7 bases sitting between them. The CDR3 covers 12 residues. Germline CDR1 reads MNHNS; CDR2 reads SASEGT. This chain's CDR3 is CASSDAGNTIYF. CDR3 nucleotides: TGTGCCAGCAGCGACGCGGGAAACACCATATATTTT.

This clonotype was counted at least ten times. This chain links TRBV11-2 with TRBJ1-2; D not resolved. The CDR3 runs 13 residues. Germline-derived CDR1 and CDR2 are SGHAT and FQNNGV. Trimming took 5 bases from V and 4 from J, leaving 11 bases between them. The CDR3 loop is CASSASTAYGYTF. CDR3 nucleotides: TGTGCCAGCAGCGCCTCCACGGCCTATGGCTACACCTTC.

CDR3 coding DNA: TGCGCCAGCAGCACGGGACAGGAGGGCACAGATACGCAGTATTTT. As protein: CASSTGQEGTDTQYF. The V and J genes are TRBV5-1 and TRBJ2-3, with 8 bases fitting TRBD1. The CDR3 totals 15 residues. The junction had 5 bases not matched to a gene; V was cut back by 4 bases and J by 1 base. CDR1 and CDR2 (germline): SGHRS, YFSETQ.

The chain couples TRBV18 to TRBJ2-3; D is unclear. This CDR3 spans 14 amino acids. Between the trimmed V and J ends, which lost 4 bases and 2 bases, there was a span of 10 bases. Germline loops: CDR1 KGHSH, CDR2 LQKENI. The CDR3 spells CASSRSDHTDTQYF. The CDR3 nucleotides read TGTGCCAGCTCACGTTCCGATCACACAGATACGCAGTATTTT. Combining the CDR3 with reference TRBV18 and TRBJ2-3 gives the whole variable domain NAGVMQNPRHLVRRRGQEARLRCSPMKGHSHVYWYRQLPEEGLKFMVYLQKENIIDESGMPKERFSAEFPKEGPSILRIQQVVRGDSAAYFCASSRSDHTDTQYFGPGTRLTVL.

The chain carries TRBV24-1 and TRBJ1-4, with TRBD1 identical over 7 bases. Germline CDR1 reads KGHDR; CDR2 reads SFDVKD. V was clipped by 3 bases and J by 13 bases; unmatched bases: 7. This CDR3 has 13 amino acids. Here the CDR3 reads CATSDPTGRPLFF. In DNA form, the CDR3 reads TGTGCCACCAGTGATCCGACAGGGAGACCACTGTTTTTT.

This clonotype was counted between two and nine times. The chain uses TRBV30 and TRBJ1-5; 7 positions agree with TRBD1. The ends lost 3 bases at V and 6 bases at J; junction bases unmatched: 8. CDR3 length equals 14 residues. The germline CDR1 and CDR2 sequences are GTSNPN and SVGIG (reference sequence). In DNA, the CDR3 is TGTGCCTGGAGGGCAAAAGGGGGCGTTCAGCCCCAGCATTTT. This encodes CAWRAKGGVQPQHF.

This clonotype was observed many times. J is TRBJ2-1 and V is TRBV20-1; 9 nucleotides agree with TRBD1. V dropped 6 bases and J dropped 6; count of bases not matched to a gene: 12. CDR3 size: 15 residues. CDR1 and CDR2 (germline): DFQATT, SNEGSKA (reference sequence). This chain's CDR3 is CSARWGGTGTNEQFF. Written as DNA, the CDR3 is TGCAGTGCCAGATGGGGGGGGACAGGGACCAATGAGCAGTTCTTC.

This clonotype was recorded a few times. The chain uses TRBV12-3 or TRBV12-4 and TRBJ2-1; TRBD2 matches 9 bases. The V segment lost 5 bases and the J segment 8 bases; nucleotides outside the gene matches: 13. The CDR3 covers 16 residues. The CDR3 region is CASSRNAGGSFDEQFF. CDR3 DNA: TGTGCCAGCAGTCGTAACGCGGGAGGGTCTTTCGATGAGCAGTTCTTC.

This chain joins TRBV12-3 or TRBV12-4 and TRBJ1-1; TRBD1 matches at 9 bases. The CDR3 contains 15 residues. Losses at the gene ends were 5 bases for V and 6 bases for J; bases not matched to a gene: 10. In DNA, the CDR3 is TGTGCCAGCAGTATAGATTTACAGGGGGCGGCTGAAGCTTTCTTT. This translates into CASSIDLQGAAEAFF.

This chain connects TRBV10-3 to TRBJ2-1, with 12 positions matching TRBD2. Germline V gene sequence: CDR1 ENHRY, CDR2 SYGVKD. The CDR3 extends over 15 amino acids. V trimming: 8 bases; J trimming: 9 bases; junction bases outside the gene matches: 11. The CDR3 DNA sequence: TGTGCCATCTCCCAGCTAGCGGGAGGGCCGGGTGAGCAGTTCTTC. Protein sequence: CAISQLAGGPGEQFF.

This clonotype was seen only a few times. V and J are TRBV11-2 and TRBJ2-6; 7 bases fit TRBD1. Germline CDR1 is SGHAT and CDR2 is FQNNGV. The CDR3 runs 19 residues. V dropped 2 bases and J dropped 0; count of bases not matched to a gene: 10. The CDR3 is CASSLIRAGGISGANVLTF. Written as DNA, the CDR3 is TGTGCCAGCAGCTTAATTCGGGCAGGGGGAATCTCTGGGGCCAACGTCCTGACTTTC.

This clonotype was seen ten or more times. The chain links TRBV7-2 to TRBJ2-3; the D gene is possibly TRBD2 (6 bases). Trimming removed 5 bases from V and 2 bases from J, with 8 bases in between. Germline loops: CDR1 SGHTA, CDR2 FQGNSA. CDR3 length equals 13 residues. The CDR3 loop reads CASSRDFTDTQYF. Written as DNA, the CDR3 is TGTGCCAGCAGCCGGGACTTCACAGATACGCAGTATTTT.

As regards this clonotype: Being one base from a much bigger clone, this may be a read error. The chain links TRBV4-3 to TRBJ2-1; 7 nucleotides agree with TRBD2. CDR3 size: 16 residues. Germline V CDR1 and CDR2: LGHNA, YSLEER. The DNA for the CDR3 is TGCGCCAGCAGCCAAGATAGGAGCGGGACTTACAATGGGCAGTTCTTC. Translation gives CASSQDRSGTYNGQFF.

There are many counts of this clonotype. The chain recombines TRBV27 with TRBJ1-1; possible D gene TRBD1, 5 bases. Germline lookup yields CDR1 MNHEY and CDR2 SMNVEV (reference sequence). Trimming removed 3 bases at V and 7 bases at J, with 12 bases between. This CDR3 is built from 13 residues. The CDR3 loop reads CASSFPGGFEAFF. CDR3 nucleotides: TGTGCCAGCAGTTTTCCGGGGGGGTTTGAAGCTTTCTTT.

In its sample, this clonotype was seen a few times. The chain recombines TRBV3-1 with TRBJ2-2; D is unresolved. The V end lost 1 base, the J end lost 10 bases, and 4 bases lay between the germline ends. Germline V gene lookup returns CDR1 LGHDT and CDR2 YNNKEL (reference sequence). CDR3 length equals 11 residues. CDR3 amino acids: CASSQGQELFF. CDR3 nucleotides: TGTGCCAGCAGCCAAGGGCAGGAGCTGTTTTTT.

This clonotype has just a few counts. The chain has TRBV12-5 and TRBJ2-5; no clear D. The CDR3 totals 11 residues. V was clipped by 9 bases and J by 2 bases, with 7 bases between them. Germline-derived CDR1 and CDR2 are LGHNT and FRNRAP. The CDR3 protein is CARPTQETQYF. The DNA for the CDR3 is TGTGCTAGACCTACTCAAGAGACCCAGTACTTC.

This clonotype was detected a few times. The chain uses TRBV27 and TRBJ2-7; 11 bases agree with TRBD1. The CDR3 covers 14 residues. The ends lost 3 bases at V and 7 bases at J; junction bases unmatched: 5. Germline CDR1 is MNHEY and CDR2 is SMNVEV (reference sequence). In DNA form, the CDR3 reads TGTGCCAGCAGTTTCGGGACAGGGGGTAGGGAGCAGTACTTC. It encodes CASSFGTGGREQYF.

The genes are TRBV7-9 and TRBJ2-3; D is uncertain. This CDR3 region has 15 residues. Looked up from germline, CDR1 is SEHNR and CDR2 is FQNEAQ (reference sequence). The V gene lost 5 bases and the J gene lost 3 bases, with 15 bases spanning the gap. CDR3 sequence reads: CASSPRLSGTDTQYF. The CDR3 DNA is TGTGCCAGCAGCCCACGGTTGAGTGGGACAGATACGCAGTATTTT.

In this sample, this clonotype turned up many times. The chain links TRBV6-5 to TRBJ2-5; TRBD2 aligns across 12 bases. The CDR3 extends over 19 amino acids. Trimming removed 0 bases from V and 4 bases from J; junction bases left unmatched: 12. CDR1 and CDR2 (germline): MNHEY, SVGAGI. The CDR3 loop reads CASSYSLFQTSGSRETQYF. Written as DNA, the CDR3 is TGTGCCAGCAGTTACTCGTTATTTCAGACTAGCGGGAGTCGAGAGACCCAGTACTTC.

The table lists this clonotype with a few counts. The V gene is TRBV20-1, the J gene TRBJ2-7; 11 nucleotides match TRBD2. After removal of 3 bases from V and 3 bases from J, the junction contained 10 bases not matched to a gene. The germline gives CDR1 DFQATT, CDR2 SNEGSKA (reference sequence). There are 16 residues in the CDR3. CDR3 sequence (DNA): TGCAGTGCTAGCCCGGCTAGCGGGAGGTTAGGCTACGAGCAGTACTTC. Translating gives CSASPASGRLGYEQYF.

The rearrangement joins TRBV12-3 or TRBV12-4 to TRBJ2-2; 8 positions match TRBD2. The junction had 8 bases not matched to a gene; V was cut back by 10 bases and J by 4 bases. This CDR3 contains 14 residues. DNA of the CDR3: TGTGCCACCCTACCGGGACTAGTCACCGGGGAGCTGTTTTTT. It codes for CATLPGLVTGELFF.

This clonotype was detected ten times or more. The chain is built from TRBV7-9 and TRBJ2-5; D not certain. The germline V gene encodes CDR1 SEHNR and CDR2 FQNEAQ (reference sequence). The CDR3 has 14 residues. Trimming pared 1 base from V and 1 base from J, leaving 7 bases between. In DNA form, the CDR3 reads TGTGCCAGCAGCTTAGACAGAGGCCAAGAGACCCAGTACTTC. Its protein product is CASSLDRGQETQYF.

This clonotype has more than one count but fewer than ten. The chain uses TRBV11-2 and TRBJ2-1, with TRBD1 identical over 11 bases. This CDR3 contains 17 residues. CDR1 and CDR2 from the germline V gene are SGHAT and FQNNGV. J gave up 9 bases and V 4 bases, and 14 bases lay outside the gene matches. CDR3 DNA: TGTGCCAGCAGCTATCCCCGGGACAGGGGGAAAACTGGTGAGCAGTTCTTC. Its translation is CASSYPRDRGKTGEQFF.

This clonotype was seen at least ten times. This chain connects TRBV10-2 to TRBJ1-5; D possibly corresponds to TRBD1 (6 bases). V dropped 4 bases and J dropped 2 bases, with 9 bases sitting between them. This CDR3 contains 14 residues. The germline V gene encodes CDR1 WSHSY and CDR2 SAAADI. DNA of the CDR3: TGCGCCAGCAGTGCTTACAGGGGCAATCAGCCCCAGCATTTT. It translates to CASSAYRGNQPQHF.

The V and J genes are TRBV7-3 and TRBJ2-5, with D perhaps matching TRBD2 (5 bases). CDR1 and CDR2 (germline): SGHTA, FQGTGA. This CDR3 is 16 amino acids long. The germline V and J ends were trimmed by 1 base and 2 bases, with 14 bases remaining between them. The CDR3 is CASSLNPGLQQETQYF. As DNA, the CDR3 is TGTGCCAGCAGCTTAAACCCCGGACTCCAGCAAGAGACCCAGTACTTC.

The chain carries TRBV7-6 and TRBJ2-1; 9 bases align to TRBD2. Germline V gene sequence: CDR1 SGHVS, CDR2 FNYEAQ. There are 17 residues in the CDR3. J lost 9 bases, V lost 4 bases, and 16 bases had no gene match. CDR3 nucleotide sequence: TGTGCCAGCAGCTCAGGGGCCGAGGGACTAGCCTTGGCTGAGCAGTTCTTC. Translated: CASSSGAEGLALAEQFF.

This clonotype was counted only a few times. The rearrangement joins TRBV10-3 to TRBJ2-2; D gene uncertain. The V end was cut by 0 bases, the J end by 3 bases, with 5 bases between. Per the germline V gene, CDR1 is ENHRY and CDR2 is SYGVKD. The CDR3 length is 14 residues. The CDR3 DNA reads TGTGCCATCAGTGAGTCAGGTTACACCGGGGAGCTGTTTTTT. The encoded protein is CAISESGYTGELFF.